This is a list of T cell receptor beta chains from one sample in a study of blood T cells in healthy people across ages. TCRdb re-analysed the 5' RACE reads in MiXCR, keeping a single row per CDR3 protein. The table records about 1.4 million distinct CDR3 sequences, roughly 60% of them present only once. The specimen was blood. Receptor source: a man aged 18-30 years in good health. The CDR3 runs from the conserved cysteine through the conserved F or W. Fields, in order: clone size, J gene, V gene, D gene, CDR3 DNA, CDR3 protein. The D gene is left open where the match is weak. Clone sizes are given selectively: once, few, many, or a class where the clone is expanded.

size: NA
J: TRBJ2-7
V: TRBV5-1
D: TRBD2
DNA: TGCGCCAGCAGCTCCGCAATCGGGACTAGTGGCGAGCAGTACTTC
CDR3: CASSSAIGTSGEQYF

size: few
J: TRBJ1-6
V: TRBV20-1
D: NA
DNA: TGCAGTGAACCGAGGGGGTCCTATAATTCACCCCTCCACTTT
CDR3: CSEPRGSYNSPLHF

size: NA
J: TRBJ2-5
V: TRBV20-1
D: TRBD2
DNA: TGCAGTGCCTCAGGGACTAGCGGTCCTCAAGAGACCCAGTACTTC
CDR3: CSASGTSGPQETQYF

size: few
J: TRBJ2-1
V: TRBV4-1
D: NA
DNA: TGCGCCAGCAGCCACGGAGGTCAAGGTGCACTATCCTACAATGAGCAGTTCTTC
CDR3: CASSHGGQGALSYNEQFF

size: NA
J: TRBJ2-3
V: TRBV6-1
D: NA
DNA: TGTGCCAGCAGTGAATCGAAGACAAGCGCAGATACGCAGTATTTT
CDR3: CASSESKTSADTQYF

size: NA
J: TRBJ2-7
V: TRBV29-1
D: TRBD2
DNA: TGCAGCGTTGAGTCTTTAACCGGGACTAGCGGGACCTACGAGCAGTACTTC
CDR3: CSVESLTGTSGTYEQYF

size: few
J: TRBJ2-7
V: TRBV6-2/TRBV6-3
D: NA
DNA: TGTGCCAGCAGTTACACGGCTTCCTACGAGCAGTACTTC
CDR3: CASSYTASYEQYF

size: once
J: TRBJ2-1
V: TRBV9
D: NA
DNA: TGTGCCAGCAGCGTAGGAAGAACGGGGACCCAAGAGACCCAGTTCTTC
CDR3: CASSVGRTGTQETQFF

size: NA
J: TRBJ1-2
V: TRBV27
D: NA
DNA: TGTGCCAGCAGTCCGAAAGGTTGGGGGTATGGCTACACCTTC
CDR3: CASSPKGWGYGYTF

size: once
J: TRBJ2-7
V: TRBV27
D: TRBD1
DNA: TGTGCCAGCAGTCCAGCCCGGGACAGCTACGAGCAGTACTTC
CDR3: CASSPARDSYEQYF

size: NA
J: TRBJ1-1
V: TRBV5-3
D: NA
DNA: TGTGCCAGCAGCCCGGGGGGGGGCTTCTTGAACACTGAAGCTTTCTTT
CDR3: CASSPGGGFLNTEAFF

size: NA
J: TRBJ1-5
V: TRBV27
D: NA
DNA: TGTGCCAGCAGTTTATGGGGGAACAATCAGCCCCAGCATTTT
CDR3: CASSLWGNNQPQHF